The source of this T cell receptor (beta chain) is a study of molecular identifiers for immune sequencing clone quantification. Study-wide points: Beyond 20 RNA copies, clones held over 99% of effector molecules, compared with under 1% in naive cells. Spiked Jurkat TCR RNA originating from one cell could reportedly be identified amid more than 800,000 naive cells.

As regards this clonotype: The antigen is not known.

Bulk TCR libraries used previously described methods and listed TCR primers. MiXCR, run by TCRdb on the PCR reads, gives a single entry per CDR3 protein. The profile shows hundreds of thousands of distinct CDR3 sequences, around 20% of them singletons. The CDR3 contains 13 residues. V was clipped by 4 bases and J by 10 bases; unmatched bases: 6. CDR1 is LGHDT, CDR2 YNNKEL, per germline (reference sequence). The TCR comes from a human donor in good health. Some libraries in this study had Jurkat cell RNA spiked in. The gene calls are TRBV3-1 and TRBJ2-1, with 8 nucleotides matching TRBD1. The sample comprised naive CD8+ T cells from blood, with Jurkat cell RNA spiked in. Noted subset: FACS-sorted CD8+CD4-CCR7+CD45RA+ naive T cells. The DNA for the CDR3 is TGTGCCAGCAGCCCAACAGGGGGAGAAGAGCAGTTCTTC. Protein sequence: CASSPTGGEEQFF.